These 2 T cell receptor beta chains originate from one sample sequenced in a study of neurological immune-mediated disorders. TCRdb recomputed calls from the 5' RACE reads with MiXCR, one row per CDR3 protein. The sample carries tens of thousands of distinct CDR3 sequences, around 4.8% recorded once. Material: CD4+ T cells from blood. The receptors were sampled from a man between 18 and 29 years old in good health.

As for this clonotype: This sequence may be a read error, since a much larger clone differs from it by one base. The V call is TRBV18, the J call TRBJ1-5, with no clear D. V lost 0 bases, J lost 11 bases, and 17 bases lay in between. The CDR3 runs to 15 residues. Germline CDR1 KGHSH, CDR2 LQKENI. CDR3 residues: CASSPPDPVGRTQHF. Here the CDR3 DNA reads TGTGCCAGCTCACCACCCGACCCCGTGGGAAGGACCCAGCATTTT.

This sequence joins TRBV12-3 or TRBV12-4 and TRBJ1-1; 7 nucleotides line up with TRBD1. There are 14 residues in the CDR3. V shed 5 bases and J 2 bases; nucleotides not matched to a gene: 5. CDR3 DNA: TGTGCCAGCAGTACCCGACAGGGAAACACTGAAGCTTTCTTT. Translation gives CASSTRQGNTEAFF.